The 8 T cell receptor beta chains given below trace back to one sample, sequenced in a study of cytomegalovirus exposure and HLA in healthy donors. PCR employed 60 Vbeta and 13 Jbeta primers. The protocol was immunoSEQ multiplex PCR, while the TCRdb copy is restricted to in-frame clones and leaves out a portion. The table lists about 140,000 clones. The sequencing sample was made of PBMCs. The receptors stem from a woman in her late teens or twenties in good health and CMV-seronegative.

The CDR3: CASSSEWGGNTEAFF. The CDR3 bases are TGTGCCAGCAGTTCTGAATGGGGGGGGAACACTGAAGCTTTCTTT. The gene calls are TRBV6-5 and TRBJ1-1; tentatively, D is TRBD1 (5 bases). V shed 4 bases and J shed 1 base, with 13 bases lying between them. CDR3 length: 15 amino acids. Germline assignment: CDR1 MNHEY and CDR2 SVGAGI.

V and J are TRBV4-1 and TRBJ2-5, with 9 nucleotides matching TRBD1. The CDR3 contains 16 residues. Germline V gene data show CDR1 as MGHRA and CDR2 as YSYEKL. V shed 1 base, J shed 2 bases, and the junction held 5 bases outside the gene matches. The CDR3 here is CASSQVYDRGQETQYF. Written as DNA, the CDR3 is TGCGCCAGCAGCCAAGTATATGACAGGGGGCAAGAGACCCAGTACTTC.

The chain employs TRBV18 and TRBJ1-3; D is unresolved. The germline V gene encodes CDR1 KGHSH and CDR2 LQKENI. V was cut by 1 base and J by 1 base, with 11 bases left in between. The CDR3 consists of 16 residues. The CDR3 region is CASSPRISESGNTIYF. CDR3 nucleotides: TGTGCCAGCTCACCACGAATTTCGGAGTCTGGAAACACCATATATTTT.

The rearrangement links TRBV9 to TRBJ2-5; TRBD2 aligns across 10 bases. Germline CDR1 reads SGDLS; CDR2 reads YYNGEE. The CDR3 has 17 amino acids. Germline trimming cut 4 bases from V and 5 bases from J; bases unmatched to any gene: 14. CDR3 sequence reads: CASSPGMEREGRETQYF. In nucleotides, the CDR3 is TGTGCCAGCAGCCCAGGTATGGAGCGGGAGGGCCGTGAGACCCAGTACTTC.

This chain joins TRBV7-2 and TRBJ2-7; 7 bases are shared with TRBD2. There are 16 residues in the CDR3. Germline CDR1 and CDR2: SGHTA and FQGNSA. Unmatched junction bases numbered 12, after V lost 5 bases and J lost 2 bases. CDR3 bases: TGTGCCAGCAGCCCCCCGAGCAGACTAGCCACCTACGAGCAGTACTTC. Residues: CASSPPSRLATYEQYF.

DNA of the CDR3: TGTGCCAGCAGCCCACGGGAGGGGGATGCTAGCACAGATACGCAGTATTTT. Its protein is CASSPREGDASTDTQYF. The rearrangement joins TRBV5-4 to TRBJ2-3, with 8 nucleotides matching TRBD2. The V segment lost 4 bases and the J segment 0 bases; nucleotides outside the gene matches: 10. Germline V gives CDR1 SGHNT, CDR2 YYREEE (reference sequence). This CDR3 region has 17 residues.

The gene calls are TRBV18 and TRBJ2-7, with D perhaps matching TRBD2 (6 bases). Trimming stripped 5 bases from V and 3 bases from J, with 11 bases between. CDR1 is KGHSH and CDR2 is LQKENI in the germline V gene. The CDR3 totals 13 residues. The CDR3 DNA is TGTGCCAGCTCAGCCGGGAGCAACTACGAGCAGTACTTC. Its protein is CASSAGSNYEQYF.

CDR3 residues: CASRPGLAGGPSDTQYF. The DNA for the CDR3 is TGTGCAAGTCGCCCTGGACTAGCGGGAGGGCCCTCAGATACGCAGTATTTT. V and J are TRBV12-2 and TRBJ2-3; TRBD2 is taken as the D call from the table, unchecked against the DNA. TRBV12-2 is shown as a pseudogene. The CDR3 spans 17 residues.